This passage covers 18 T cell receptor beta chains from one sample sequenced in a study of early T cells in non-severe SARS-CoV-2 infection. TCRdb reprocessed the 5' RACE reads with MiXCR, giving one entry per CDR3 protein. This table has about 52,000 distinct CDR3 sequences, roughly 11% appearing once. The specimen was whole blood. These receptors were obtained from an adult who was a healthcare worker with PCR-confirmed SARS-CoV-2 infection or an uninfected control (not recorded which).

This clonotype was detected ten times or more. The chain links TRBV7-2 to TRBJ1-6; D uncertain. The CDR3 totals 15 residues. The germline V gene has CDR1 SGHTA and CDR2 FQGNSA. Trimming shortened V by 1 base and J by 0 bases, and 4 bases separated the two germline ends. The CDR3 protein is CASSLDRSYNSPLHF. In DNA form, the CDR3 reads TGTGCCAGCAGCTTAGACCGCTCCTATAATTCACCCCTCCACTTT.

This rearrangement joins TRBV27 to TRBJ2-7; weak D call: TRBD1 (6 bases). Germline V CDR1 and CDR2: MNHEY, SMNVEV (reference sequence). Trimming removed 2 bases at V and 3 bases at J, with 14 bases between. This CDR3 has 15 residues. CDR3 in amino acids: CASSLKGHGNYEQYF. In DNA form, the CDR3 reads TGTGCCAGCAGTTTAAAGGGACACGGAAACTACGAGCAGTACTTC.

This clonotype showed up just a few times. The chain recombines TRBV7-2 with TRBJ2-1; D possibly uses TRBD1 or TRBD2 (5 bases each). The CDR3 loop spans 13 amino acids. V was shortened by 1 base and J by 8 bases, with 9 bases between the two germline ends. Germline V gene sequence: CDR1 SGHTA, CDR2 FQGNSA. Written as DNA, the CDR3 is TGTGCCAGCAGCTTAGGTGGGGGAGATGAGCAGTTCTTC. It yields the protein CASSLGGGDEQFF.

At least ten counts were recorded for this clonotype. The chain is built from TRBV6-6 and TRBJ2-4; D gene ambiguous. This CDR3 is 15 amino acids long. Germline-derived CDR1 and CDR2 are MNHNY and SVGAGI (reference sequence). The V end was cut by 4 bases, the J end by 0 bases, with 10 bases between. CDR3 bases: TGTGCCAGCAGTTTAGGGCACCTAGCCAAAAACATTCAGTACTTC. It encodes CASSLGHLAKNIQYF.

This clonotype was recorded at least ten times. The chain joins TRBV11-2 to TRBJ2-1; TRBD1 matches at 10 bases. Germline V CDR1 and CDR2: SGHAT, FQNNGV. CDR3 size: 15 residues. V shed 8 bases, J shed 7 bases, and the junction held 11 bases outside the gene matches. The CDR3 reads CASRPGTGVENEQFF. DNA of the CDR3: TGTGCCAGCCGCCCCGGGACAGGGGTCGAGAATGAGCAGTTCTTC.

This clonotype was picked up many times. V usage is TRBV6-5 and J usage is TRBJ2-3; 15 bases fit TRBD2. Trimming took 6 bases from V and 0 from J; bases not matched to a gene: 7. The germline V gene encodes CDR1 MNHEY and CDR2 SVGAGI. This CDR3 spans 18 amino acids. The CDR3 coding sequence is TGTGCCAGCAGACGCGGACTAGCGGGGGGGAGAAGCACAGATACGCAGTATTTT. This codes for CASRRGLAGGRSTDTQYF.

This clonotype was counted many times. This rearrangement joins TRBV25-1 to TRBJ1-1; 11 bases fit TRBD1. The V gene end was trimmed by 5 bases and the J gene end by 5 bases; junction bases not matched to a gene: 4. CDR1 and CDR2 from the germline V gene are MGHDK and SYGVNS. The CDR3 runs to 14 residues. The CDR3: CASSSDRGPTEAFF. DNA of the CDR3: TGTGCCAGCAGTTCGGACAGGGGGCCTACTGAAGCTTTCTTT.

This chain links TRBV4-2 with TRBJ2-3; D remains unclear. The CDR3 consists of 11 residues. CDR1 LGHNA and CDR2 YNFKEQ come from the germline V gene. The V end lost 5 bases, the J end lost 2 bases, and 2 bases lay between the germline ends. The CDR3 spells CASSFTDTQYF. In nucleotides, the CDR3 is TGTGCCAGCAGCTTCACAGATACGCAGTATTTT.

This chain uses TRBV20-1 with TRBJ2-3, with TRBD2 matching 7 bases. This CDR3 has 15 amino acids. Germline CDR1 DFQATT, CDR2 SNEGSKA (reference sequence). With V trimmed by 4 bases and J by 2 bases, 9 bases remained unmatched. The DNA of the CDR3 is TGCAGTGCTACCCTTTTCGGGGGGTACACAGATACGCAGTATTTT. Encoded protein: CSATLFGGYTDTQYF.

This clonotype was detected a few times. CDR3 amino acids: CASSQGTADDQETQYF. The CDR3 coding sequence is TGCGCCAGCAGCCAAGGAACGGCGGACGATCAAGAGACCCAGTACTTC. The rearrangement links TRBV4-3 to TRBJ2-5; no firm D call. The germline V gene has CDR1 LGHNA and CDR2 YSLEER. V was cut by 1 base and J by 2 bases, with 14 bases left in between. CDR3 size: 16 residues.

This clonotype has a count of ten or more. The CDR3 DNA reads as TGTGCCAGCAGCTCACTTTCGGGAAATGAGCAGTTCTTC. It encodes CASSSLSGNEQFF. The gene calls are TRBV11-3 and TRBJ2-1; D possibly corresponds to TRBD2 (5 bases). V was clipped by 4 bases and J by 7 bases, with 11 bases between them. Germline CDR1 and CDR2: SGHNT and YENEEA. The CDR3 has 13 amino acids.

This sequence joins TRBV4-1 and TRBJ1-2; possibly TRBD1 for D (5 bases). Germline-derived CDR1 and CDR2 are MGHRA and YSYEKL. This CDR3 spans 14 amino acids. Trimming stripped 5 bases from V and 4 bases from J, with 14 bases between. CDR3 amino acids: CASSFRGHAYGYTF. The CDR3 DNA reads TGCGCCAGCAGCTTCCGAGGACATGCCTATGGCTACACCTTC.

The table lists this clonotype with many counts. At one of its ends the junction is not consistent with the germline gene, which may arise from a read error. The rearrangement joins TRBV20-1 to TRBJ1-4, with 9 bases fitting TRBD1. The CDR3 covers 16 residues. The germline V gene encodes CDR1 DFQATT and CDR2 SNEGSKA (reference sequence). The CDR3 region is CGLPGQGALDPEKLFF. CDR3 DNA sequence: TGTGGTTTACCGGGACAGGGTGCATTAGATCCTGAAAAACTGTTTTTT.

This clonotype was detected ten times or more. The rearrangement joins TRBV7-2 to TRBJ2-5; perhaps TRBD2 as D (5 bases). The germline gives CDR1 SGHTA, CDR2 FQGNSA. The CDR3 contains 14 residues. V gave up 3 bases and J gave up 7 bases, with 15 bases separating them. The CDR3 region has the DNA TGTGCCAGCAGCTTTCGGCCTAGCACGGGGACCCAGTACTTC. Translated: CASSFRPSTGTQYF.

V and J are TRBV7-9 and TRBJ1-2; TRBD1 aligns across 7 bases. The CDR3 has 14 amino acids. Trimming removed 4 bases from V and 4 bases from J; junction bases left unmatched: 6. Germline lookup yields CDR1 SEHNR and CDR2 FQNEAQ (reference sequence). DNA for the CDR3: TGTGCCAGCAGCTCCGGGACAGCCTCCTATGGCTACACCTTC. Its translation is CASSSGTASYGYTF. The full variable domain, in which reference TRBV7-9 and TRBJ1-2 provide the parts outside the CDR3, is DTGVSQNPRHKITKRGQNVTFRCDPISEHNRLYWYRQTLGQGPEFLTYFQNEAQLEKSRLLSDRFSAERPKGSFSTLEIQRTEQGDSAMYLCASSSGTASYGYTFGSGTRLTVV.

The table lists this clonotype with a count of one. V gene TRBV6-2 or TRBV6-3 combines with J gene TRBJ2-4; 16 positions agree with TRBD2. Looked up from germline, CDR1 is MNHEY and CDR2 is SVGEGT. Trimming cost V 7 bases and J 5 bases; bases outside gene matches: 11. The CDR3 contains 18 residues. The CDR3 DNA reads TGTGCCAGCACCCTCGGGACTAGCGGGAGGGCCGTACAAAACATTCAGTACTTC. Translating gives CASTLGTSGRAVQNIQYF.

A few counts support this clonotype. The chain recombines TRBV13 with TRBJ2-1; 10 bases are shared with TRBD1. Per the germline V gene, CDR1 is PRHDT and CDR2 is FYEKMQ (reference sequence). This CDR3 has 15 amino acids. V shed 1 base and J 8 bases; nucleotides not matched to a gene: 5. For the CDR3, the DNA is TGTGCCAGCAGCTTAGACTTAGGGACAGGGGATGAGCAGTTCTTC. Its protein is CASSLDLGTGDEQFF.

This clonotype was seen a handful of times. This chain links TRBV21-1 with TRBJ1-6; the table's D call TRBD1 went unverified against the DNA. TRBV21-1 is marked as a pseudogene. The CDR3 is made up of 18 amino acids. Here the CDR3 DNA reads TGTGCCAGCAAGCCGGGGCCTTTTCGGGACAGGGGGTTTTCACCCCTCCACTTT. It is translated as CASKPGPFRDRGFSPLHF.